Shown below are 31 T cell receptor beta chains from a single sample sequenced in a study of CD8+ T cells in alopecia areata. Extracted RNA was reverse transcribed into cDNA, the sequencing template. Assay: immunoSEQ multiplex PCR; the TCRdb copy retains only in-frame clones and omits some. The data show 93,000 or so clones, less than 70% seen once. Sequencing was done on a sample of CD4+ T cells sorted from blood. The source of these receptors is a human donor in good health.

This clone has only a few counts. This chain links TRBV29-1 with TRBJ2-2, with D maybe TRBD2 (5 bases). Trimming pared 4 bases from V and 5 bases from J, leaving 14 bases between. The CDR3 is 14 residues long. Germline V gives CDR1 SQVTM, CDR2 ANQGSEA. Here the CDR3 reads CSVGALRGTGELFF. The CDR3 DNA reads TGCAGCGTTGGGGCCCTCCGAGGGACCGGGGAGCTGTTTTTT.

V gene TRBV30 combines with J gene TRBJ2-1, with a tentative D call TRBD2 (5 bases). Trimming cost V 0 bases and J 16 bases, with 22 bases left between them. Germline V gives CDR1 GTSNPN, CDR2 SVGIG (reference sequence). The CDR3 covers 14 residues. The CDR3 is CAWSVGLRVRETFF. CDR3 DNA sequence: TGTGCCTGGAGTGTAGGGCTTAGGGTTCGGGAAACTTTCTTC.

The chain couples TRBV28 to TRBJ2-7; D remains ambiguous. The length of the CDR3 is 12 residues. The V end lost 4 bases, the J end lost 6 bases, and 10 bases lay between the germline ends. CDR1 MDHEN and CDR2 SYDVKM come from the germline V gene. The CDR3 loop is CASSSQIGEQYF. CDR3 nucleotides: TGTGCCAGCAGTTCCCAAATTGGCGAGCAGTACTTC.

The chain recombines TRBV5-1 with TRBJ2-3; 7 nucleotides match TRBD2. CDR1 and CDR2 from the germline V gene are SGHRS and YFSETQ. CDR3 size: 15 residues. V shed 4 bases, J shed 0 bases, and the junction held 5 bases outside the gene matches. The CDR3 sequence is CASSPGGTSTDTQYF. CDR3 coding DNA: TGCGCCAGCAGCCCCGGGGGGACTAGCACAGATACGCAGTATTTT.

V gene TRBV27 combines with J gene TRBJ1-2; the D is unclear. Trimming took off 3 bases at V and 2 bases at J, with 7 bases between the two ends. Germline assignment: CDR1 MNHEY and CDR2 SMNVEV (reference sequence). This CDR3 spans 13 amino acids. The CDR3 loop is CASSLGGNYGYTF. CDR3 bases: TGTGCCAGCAGTTTGGGAGGGAACTATGGCTACACCTTC.

The chain combines TRBV2 with TRBJ1-4, with D tentatively TRBD1 (5 bases). CDR1 SNHLY and CDR2 FYNNEI come from the germline V gene. The V gene lost 5 bases and the J gene lost 2 bases, with 9 bases spanning the gap. The CDR3 has 14 residues. CDR3 in amino acids: CASSYRRTNEKLFF. The CDR3 region has the DNA TGTGCCAGCAGTTACAGGCGTACTAATGAAAAACTGTTTTTT.

This chain joins TRBV4-3 and TRBJ2-3; TRBD2 agrees at 9 bases. V shed 3 bases and J 1 base; nucleotides not matched to a gene: 5. The CDR3 is 16 amino acids. In germline, CDR1 is LGHNA, CDR2 YSLEER. The CDR3 coding sequence is TGCGCCAGCAGCCATGGGTGGACTAGCGGCACAGATACGCAGTATTTT. It encodes CASSHGWTSGTDTQYF.

This clone was seen a handful of times. This chain links TRBV21-1 with TRBJ2-7; no check of the table's D call, TRBD1, against the DNA was made. TRBV21-1 is a recognized pseudogene. This CDR3 contains 13 residues. The CDR3 DNA is TGTGCCAGCAGTATCGGTACAGGCTCCTTGCAGTACTTC. Amino acids: CASSIGTGSLQYF.

The chain employs TRBV7-8 and TRBJ2-1, with D possibly called TRBD1 or TRBD2 (5 bases each). Trimming took 7 bases from V and 10 from J, leaving 17 bases between them. The CDR3 is made up of 13 amino acids. Germline-derived CDR1 and CDR2 are SGHVS and FQNEAQ. The DNA of the CDR3 is TGTGCCAGCACCAACCGGGGCCACTTGGAGCAGTTCTTC. Translation: CASTNRGHLEQFF.

This chain joins TRBV4-1 and TRBJ2-7, with D maybe TRBD2 (7 bases). The germline gives CDR1 MGHRA, CDR2 YSYEKL. With 1 base removed from V and 4 bases from J, the gap between germline ends came to 14 bases. This CDR3 spans 15 amino acids. CDR3 sequence (DNA): TGCGCCAGCAGCCAAGCCCCGGGGGGCCCGTACGAGCAGTACTTC. Its translation is CASSQAPGGPYEQYF.

CDR3 amino acids: CASNPWGSGANTEAFF. The DNA for the CDR3 is TGTGCCAGCAACCCCTGGGGGAGTGGGGCAAACACTGAAGCTTTCTTT. V is TRBV27 and J is TRBJ1-1; D might be TRBD1 (5 bases). CDR1 MNHEY and CDR2 SMNVEV come from the germline V gene (reference sequence). Trimming took off 7 bases at V and 2 bases at J, with 20 bases between the two ends. This CDR3 has 16 amino acids.

The J gene is TRBJ1-2, the V gene TRBV20-1; D is undetermined. The CDR3 runs 11 residues. Germline V lookup: CDR1 DFQATT, CDR2 SNEGSKA (reference sequence). V shed 3 bases and J shed 1 base, with 3 bases lying between them. The DNA for the CDR3 is TGCAGTGCTAGCGATAACTATGGCTACACCTTC. Translating it yields CSASDNYGYTF.

Written as DNA, the CDR3 is TGTGCCAGCAGCTCCCAACGACAGGGGGGGGAGCTGTTTTTT. Translated, it gives CASSSQRQGGELFF. The V call is TRBV7-2, the J call TRBJ2-2; 8 positions match TRBD1. V shed 4 bases, J shed 8 bases, and the junction held 6 bases outside the gene matches. Germline CDR1 and CDR2: SGHTA and FQGNSA. CDR3 length: 14 residues.

The J gene is TRBJ2-7, the V gene TRBV28; 11 bases are shared with TRBD2. The CDR3 runs to 15 residues. Germline CDR1 reads MDHEN; CDR2 reads SYDVKM. V gave up 5 bases and J gave up 0 bases; unmatched junction bases: 3. CDR3 in amino acids: CASSATSGGSYEQYF. CDR3 nucleotides: TGTGCCAGCAGTGCCACTAGCGGGGGCTCCTACGAGCAGTACTTC.

The chain employs TRBV7-2 and TRBJ2-7; a possible D gene is TRBD2 (5 bases). The CDR3 totals 15 residues. The germline V gene encodes CDR1 SGHTA and CDR2 FQGNSA. Trimming pared 1 base from V and 2 bases from J, leaving 12 bases between. The CDR3 region has the DNA TGTGCCAGCAGCTTAGGCTTTAGCGCCGCCTACGAGCAGTACTTC. It is translated as CASSLGFSAAYEQYF.

The chain carries TRBV5-4 and TRBJ2-7; 8 bases map to TRBD2. With 1 base clipped from V and 7 bases from J, the junction kept 4 bases outside the gene matches. This CDR3 has 13 amino acids. Germline values: CDR1 SGHNT, CDR2 YYREEE (reference sequence). CDR3 loop: CASSLWLAGEQYF. CDR3 bases: TGTGCCAGCAGCTTGTGGCTAGCGGGTGAGCAGTACTTC.

The rearrangement links TRBV28 to TRBJ2-5; 7 bases map to TRBD1. After removal of 6 bases from V and 5 bases from J, the junction contained 6 bases not matched to a gene. The CDR3 sequence is 13 residues long. Germline V gene data show CDR1 as MDHEN and CDR2 as SYDVKM. The CDR3 region is CASSSQGDETQYF. In DNA, the CDR3 is TGTGCCAGCAGCTCCCAGGGGGATGAGACCCAGTACTTC.

The rearrangement joins TRBV4-2 to TRBJ2-5, with TRBD2 identical over 7 bases. Germline CDR1 reads LGHNA; CDR2 reads YNFKEQ. V lost 5 bases and J lost 2; bases outside the gene matches: 14. This CDR3 is built from 17 residues. CDR3 DNA sequence: TGTGCCAGCAGCAAAACGAGGGGAGCGGGGTCTCAAGAGACCCAGTACTTC. Its protein is CASSKTRGAGSQETQYF.

The CDR3 loop reads CASSRLAGVLNEQFF. CDR3 nucleotides: TGTGCCAGTAGTCGCCTAGCGGGGGTTCTCAATGAGCAGTTCTTC. This sequence joins TRBV19 and TRBJ2-1; TRBD2 matches 10 bases. Germline V lookup: CDR1 LNHDA, CDR2 SQIVND (reference sequence). V lost 5 bases, J lost 6 bases, and 7 bases stayed unmatched. The CDR3 totals 15 residues. Drawing the rest from reference TRBV19 and TRBJ2-1, the complete variable domain is DGGITQSPKYLFRKEGQNVTLSCEQNLNHDAMYWYRQDPGQGLRLIYYSQIVNDFQKGDIAEGYSVSREKKESFPLTVTSAQKNPTAFYLCASSRLAGVLNEQFFGPGTRLTVL.

This clone was picked up a small number of times. The V and J genes are TRBV7-2 and TRBJ2-2; TRBD1 might be the D (6 bases). Germline CDR1 SGHTA, CDR2 FQGNSA. Trimming shortened V by 4 bases and J by 1 base, and 7 bases separated the two germline ends. CDR3 length: 14 residues. The CDR3 DNA follows: TGTGCCAGCAGCTCACAGGGGAACACCGGGGAGCTGTTTTTT. Protein product: CASSSQGNTGELFF.

The chain uses TRBV6-6 and TRBJ2-2; TRBD1 matches at 7 bases. V was pared by 7 bases and J by 1 base, with 6 bases of the junction left unmatched. This CDR3 comprises 15 residues. Germline V gene lookup returns CDR1 MNHNY and CDR2 SVGAGI (reference sequence). The CDR3 reads CASTPNRGNTGELFF. Here the CDR3 DNA reads TGTGCCAGCACCCCCAACAGGGGGAACACCGGGGAGCTGTTTTTT.

This chain uses TRBV30 with TRBJ1-1; D call uncertain. This CDR3 comprises 14 residues. Trimming removed 7 bases from V and 2 bases from J, with 17 bases in between. Germline CDR1 GTSNPN, CDR2 SVGIG (reference sequence). CDR3: CASGGKSLNTEAFF. The CDR3 nucleotides are TGTGCCTCAGGAGGTAAATCACTTAACACTGAAGCTTTCTTT.

The rearrangement uses TRBV2 and TRBJ2-7, with 11 bases lining up with TRBD1. The germline V gene has CDR1 SNHLY and CDR2 FYNNEI. V shed 6 bases and J 2 bases; nucleotides not matched to a gene: 3. The CDR3 runs 14 residues. Written as DNA, the CDR3 is TGTGCCAGCAGAGAGGACAGGGGGCCCTACGAGCAGTACTTC. Translating it yields CASREDRGPYEQYF.

The rearrangement links TRBV7-2 to TRBJ2-2, with 7 bases that match TRBD2. J gave up 2 bases and V 5 bases, and 5 bases lay outside the gene matches. The germline V gene encodes CDR1 SGHTA and CDR2 FQGNSA. CDR3 size: 15 residues. This CDR3 reads CASSPGLLNTGELFF. CDR3 nucleotides: TGTGCCAGCAGCCCGGGACTACTAAACACCGGGGAGCTGTTTTTT.

The J gene is TRBJ1-5, the V gene TRBV5-1; D is unresolved. Germline V gene data show CDR1 as SGHRS and CDR2 as YFSETQ. CDR3 length: 11 amino acids. Trimming shortened V by 3 bases and J by 10 bases, and 8 bases separated the two germline ends. The CDR3 sequence is CASSSQEPQHF. As DNA, the CDR3 is TGCGCCAGCAGCTCGCAAGAACCCCAGCATTTT.

This clone was observed a handful of times. This chain links TRBV5-1 with TRBJ2-1; 7 bases line up with TRBD1. The CDR3 has 14 residues. Germline lookup yields CDR1 SGHRS and CDR2 YFSETQ. DNA of the CDR3: TGCACCACAGGGGCGATGAGCTCCTACAATGAGCAGTTCTTC. It yields the protein CTTGAMSSYNEQFF.

This clone appeared a single time. The rearrangement uses TRBV2 and TRBJ2-3; D unclear. This CDR3 comprises 13 residues. Germline V gene sequence: CDR1 SNHLY, CDR2 FYNNEI. V was trimmed by 3 bases and J by 4 bases, leaving 8 bases between them. The CDR3 nucleotides are TGTGCCAGCAGTGACCAAAGAGCAGATACGCAGTATTTT. Amino acids: CASSDQRADTQYF.

The V call is TRBV4-2, the J call TRBJ2-6; D is uncertain. Germline assignment: CDR1 LGHNA and CDR2 YNFKEQ. CDR3 length: 15 residues. V gave up 5 bases and J gave up 0 bases, with 8 bases separating them. CDR3 DNA sequence: TGTGCCAGCAGCTTCTCCAACTCTGGGGCCAACGTCCTGACTTTC. As protein: CASSFSNSGANVLTF.

This clone has a handful of counts. The rearrangement joins TRBV4-3 to TRBJ1-6; the D gene is possibly TRBD1 (6 bases). The germline V gene has CDR1 LGHNA and CDR2 YSLEER. CDR3 length equals 15 residues. Trimming pared 1 base from V and 10 bases from J, leaving 14 bases between. The CDR3 here is CASSQGGGRKSPLHF. The CDR3 DNA sequence: TGCGCCAGCAGCCAAGGGGGGGGGCGCAAGTCACCCCTCCACTTT.

V is TRBV9 and J is TRBJ1-3; D gene ambiguous. V gave up 0 bases and J gave up 2 bases, with 9 bases separating them. The CDR3 spans 15 residues. Germline assignment: CDR1 SGDLS and CDR2 YYNGEE. CDR3 sequence reads: CASSVVPGPGNTIYF. For the CDR3, the DNA is TGTGCCAGCAGCGTAGTGCCCGGGCCTGGAAACACCATATATTTT.

About this clone itself: A junction end diverges from the germline sequence, so it may reflect a read error. The chain carries TRBV6-6 and TRBJ1-3, with 8 bases identical to TRBD1. The CDR3 spans 16 residues. CDR1 and CDR2 from the germline V gene are MNHNY and SVGAGI (reference sequence). The CDR3 region is CASRLQGAFSGNTIYF. The CDR3 DNA sequence: TGTGCCAGCAGATTGCAGGGGGCTTTCTCTGGAAACACTATATATTTT.